The 27 T cell receptor beta chains given below trace back to one sample, sequenced in a study of cytomegalovirus exposure and HLA in healthy donors. The PCR employed 60 Vbeta primers together with 13 Jbeta primers. Profiled with immunoSEQ multiplex PCR; TCRdb holds only in-frame clones, not every one. The data show around 120,000 clones, about 78% seen once. The material sequenced was PBMCs. Every receptor here comes from a woman in her 40s in good health and CMV-seropositive.

The gene calls are TRBV6-5 and TRBJ2-2; D ambiguous. The CDR3 consists of 13 residues. Deletions cut 0 bases from V and 3 bases from J, with 2 bases between. Germline assignment: CDR1 MNHEY and CDR2 SVGAGI. CDR3 amino acids: CASSYSYTGELFF. The CDR3 coding sequence is TGTGCCAGCAGTTACTCCTACACCGGGGAGCTGTTTTTT.

The V call is TRBV10-3, the J call TRBJ2-2; D unclear. The ends were cut back, 0 bases at V and 6 bases at J, with 5 bases in the middle. Germline CDR1 and CDR2: ENHRY and SYGVKD. The CDR3 consists of 13 residues. CDR3: CAISESEAGELFF. The CDR3 DNA follows: TGTGCCATCAGTGAGTCAGAGGCCGGGGAGCTGTTTTTT.

The V and J genes are TRBV4-3 and TRBJ2-3, with 10 bases identical to TRBD2. J gave up 2 bases and V 3 bases, and 5 bases lay outside the gene matches. Germline V gives CDR1 LGHNA, CDR2 YSLEER. This CDR3 has 16 amino acids. The CDR3, as DNA: TGCGCCAGCAGCCAGAAACTAGCGGGGCCCACAGATACGCAGTATTTT. Protein sequence: CASSQKLAGPTDTQYF.

The chain joins TRBV2 to TRBJ1-2; 8 bases are shared with TRBD1. V was pared by 1 base and J by 2 bases, with 0 bases of the junction left unmatched. This CDR3 comprises 14 residues. The germline V gene encodes CDR1 SNHLY and CDR2 FYNNEI. The CDR3 nucleotides read TGTGCCAGCAGTGAAGGGACAGGGAACTATGGCTACACCTTC. Its protein is CASSEGTGNYGYTF.

The chain joins TRBV5-1 to TRBJ1-5; possibly TRBD1 for D (6 bases). Germline assignment: CDR1 SGHRS and CDR2 YFSETQ. CDR3 size: 15 residues. V lost 2 bases, J lost 3 bases, and 12 bases lay in between. Here the CDR3 reads CASSFNGGANQPQHF. For the CDR3, the DNA is TGCGCCAGCAGCTTTAATGGGGGGGCCAATCAGCCCCAGCATTTT.

The gene calls are TRBV18 and TRBJ1-6; D uncertain. The V end lost 3 bases, the J end lost 4 bases, and 10 bases lay between the germline ends. Germline V CDR1 and CDR2: KGHSH, LQKENI. The CDR3 has 15 residues. CDR3 amino acids: CASSPTPDYNSPLHF. The CDR3 region has the DNA TGTGCCAGCTCACCGACACCCGATTATAATTCACCCCTCCACTTT.

This clone came up a few times. The CDR3 DNA reads TGCGCCAGCAGCCACCGAACACCACAGGGGGTTGTGAACACCGGGGAGCTGTTTTTT. Amino acid sequence: CASSHRTPQGVVNTGELFF. This sequence joins TRBV5-1 and TRBJ2-2, with TRBD1 matching 8 bases. Germline V gene data show CDR1 as SGHRS and CDR2 as YFSETQ. CDR3 length: 19 residues. With V trimmed by 4 bases and J by 1 base, 15 bases remained unmatched.

The count of this clone is one. The rearrangement joins TRBV5-1 to TRBJ2-1; 7 positions match TRBD1. With V trimmed by 3 bases and J by 6 bases, 9 bases remained unmatched. Germline loops: CDR1 SGHRS, CDR2 YFSETQ. The CDR3 runs 15 residues. For the CDR3, the DNA is TGCGCCAGCAGCTCCACAGGGGTAAGGGGCAATGAGCAGTTCTTC. It codes for CASSSTGVRGNEQFF.

CDR3 residues: CAWRPRVAPYEQYF. CDR3 coding DNA: TGTGCCTGGAGGCCGAGAGTAGCACCCTACGAGCAGTACTTC. The chain employs TRBV30 and TRBJ2-7, with D hard to call. The V gene lost 3 bases and the J gene lost 2 bases, with 14 bases spanning the gap. CDR3 size: 14 residues. Germline V gene lookup returns CDR1 GTSNPN and CDR2 SVGIG (reference sequence).

The rearrangement links TRBV6-5 to TRBJ1-1, with TRBD1 as a possible D gene (5 bases). V shed 8 bases and J shed 6 bases, with 19 bases lying between them. The germline V gene has CDR1 MNHEY and CDR2 SVGAGI. This CDR3 has 14 amino acids. Written as DNA, the CDR3 is TGTGCCAGCCGCTATCGGGAGGAGGGGCCTGAAGCTTTCTTT. It yields the protein CASRYREEGPEAFF.

The chain recombines TRBV2 with TRBJ2-7; D might be TRBD1 (5 bases). The germline CDR1 and CDR2 sequences are SNHLY and FYNNEI. The V end was cut by 6 bases, the J end by 6 bases, with 15 bases between. This CDR3 is 13 amino acids long. The CDR3 loop reads CASSRDRDGEQYF. The CDR3 DNA follows: TGTGCCAGCAGCAGGGATCGTGACGGCGAGCAGTACTTC. The full variable domain, with the rest looked up from reference TRBV2 and TRBJ2-7, is EPEVTQTPSHQVTQMGQEVILRCVPISNHLYFYWYRQILGQKVEFLVSFYNNEISEKSEIFDDQFSVERPDGSNFTLKIRSTKLEDSAMYFCASSRDRDGEQYFGPGTRLTVT.

The V gene is TRBV5-1, the J gene TRBJ2-1, with TRBD2 matching over 10 bases. Trimming took 3 bases from V and 3 from J; bases not matched to a gene: 3. The germline V gene has CDR1 SGHRS and CDR2 YFSETQ. This CDR3 is 15 amino acids long. The CDR3 is CASSSSGGFYNEQFF. The DNA of the CDR3 is TGCGCCAGCAGCTCTAGCGGGGGTTTCTACAATGAGCAGTTCTTC.

This clone was counted between two and nine times. This chain uses TRBV6-5 with TRBJ1-1; possible D gene TRBD1, 5 bases. V was trimmed by 5 bases and J by 2 bases, leaving 9 bases between them. Per germline, CDR1 MNHEY and CDR2 SVGAGI. The CDR3 extends over 13 amino acids. CDR3 sequence: CASSVQVNTEAFF. The CDR3, as DNA: TGTGCCAGCAGTGTACAGGTTAACACTGAAGCTTTCTTT.

Written as DNA, the CDR3 is TGCGCCAGCAGCTTGGGAGCCGGGGTTGGCAATCAGCCCCAGCATTTT. Amino acids: CASSLGAGVGNQPQHF. The V and J genes are TRBV5-1 and TRBJ1-5, with D uncertain. Trimming cost V 0 bases and J 2 bases, with 12 bases left between them. The CDR3 spans 16 residues. CDR1 and CDR2 (germline): SGHRS, YFSETQ. Together with reference TRBV5-1 and TRBJ1-5, the CDR3 gives the full variable domain: KAGVTQTPRYLIKTRGQQVTLSCSPISGHRSVSWYQQTPGQGLQFLFEYFSETQRNKGNFPGRFSGRQFSNSRSEMNVSTLELGDSALYLCASSLGAGVGNQPQHFGDGTRLSIL.

This clone was recorded once. The chain has TRBV9 and TRBJ2-7; a possible D gene is TRBD2 (7 bases). Per germline, CDR1 SGDLS and CDR2 YYNGEE. The V gene lost 6 bases and the J gene lost 7 bases, with 17 bases spanning the gap. The CDR3 is made up of 13 amino acids. The CDR3 DNA follows: TGTGCCAGCACCCCAGGAGGGGGGGGTGAGCAGTACTTC. It yields the protein CASTPGGGGEQYF.

The rearrangement uses TRBV5-1 and TRBJ2-5; D is possibly TRBD1 (6 bases). Germline-derived CDR1 and CDR2 are SGHRS and YFSETQ. The CDR3 loop spans 13 amino acids. The V end was cut by 2 bases, the J end by 6 bases, with 11 bases between. The DNA for the CDR3 is TGCGCCAGCAGCTTACCGGGACAAAAGACCCAGTACTTC. Translating gives CASSLPGQKTQYF. Using reference TRBV5-1 and TRBJ2-5 for the parts outside the CDR3, the full variable domain is KAGVTQTPRYLIKTRGQQVTLSCSPISGHRSVSWYQQTPGQGLQFLFEYFSETQRNKGNFPGRFSGRQFSNSRSEMNVSTLELGDSALYLCASSLPGQKTQYFGPGTRLLVL.

This clone was counted only a few times. This chain links TRBV7-8 with TRBJ2-1; 11 bases are shared with TRBD2. Germline CDR1 and CDR2: SGHVS and FQNEAQ. The CDR3 spans 15 residues. The J segment lost 5 bases and the V segment lost 1 base, leaving 1 base of the junction unmatched. CDR3 protein: CASSLGLAGNNEQFF. The CDR3 bases are TGTGCCAGCAGCTTAGGACTAGCGGGGAACAATGAGCAGTTCTTC.

The chain links TRBV10-1 to TRBJ1-5, with D possibly matching TRBD1 (5 bases). CDR3 size: 17 residues. The V end was cut by 0 bases, the J end by 2 bases, with 14 bases between. CDR1 WNHNN and CDR2 SYGVQD come from the germline V gene (reference sequence). The CDR3 DNA sequence: TGCGCCAGCAGTGAGTCGGAAATCTCGGGGGGCAATCAGCCCCAGCATTTT. Amino acids: CASSESEISGGNQPQHF.

The rearrangement uses TRBV4-2 and TRBJ1-5, with TRBD1 matching over 7 bases. The length of the CDR3 is 15 residues. Germline CDR1 reads LGHNA; CDR2 reads YNFKEQ. Trimming removed 2 bases from V and 3 bases from J; junction bases left unmatched: 4. For the CDR3, the DNA is TGTGCCAGCAGCCAACTTGGACAGGTCAATCAGCCCCAGCATTTT. Translation gives CASSQLGQVNQPQHF.

This clone has a handful of counts. The V and J genes are TRBV4-1 and TRBJ1-2; 7 bases match TRBD1. Germline-derived CDR1 and CDR2 are MGHRA and YSYEKL. The CDR3 covers 17 residues. The ends lost 4 bases at V and 4 bases at J; junction bases unmatched: 15. Written as DNA, the CDR3 is TGCGCCAGCAGCCGAGCCACCGGGACAGATGCCCTCTATGGCTACACCTTC. It encodes CASSRATGTDALYGYTF.

The chain has TRBV19 and TRBJ2-7; 8 positions match TRBD1. The germline gives CDR1 LNHDA, CDR2 SQIVND (reference sequence). Trimming removed 6 bases from V and 7 bases from J; junction bases left unmatched: 11. The CDR3 extends over 14 amino acids. The CDR3 nucleotides are TGTGCCAGTAGAGTCGCTCAGGGGGCGAAGGAGCAGTACTTC. It specifies CASRVAQGAKEQYF.

J is TRBJ2-3 and V is TRBV29-1, with 10 bases that match TRBD2. CDR1 is SQVTM and CDR2 is ANQGSEA in the germline V gene. The CDR3 runs to 14 residues. J lost 2 bases, V lost 6 bases, and 5 bases had no gene match. The CDR3 DNA follows: TGCAGCGTGGCACTAGCGGGGTACACAGATACGCAGTATTTT. As protein: CSVALAGYTDTQYF.

The chain carries TRBV5-1 and TRBJ2-3; D might be TRBD2 (5 bases). CDR1 SGHRS and CDR2 YFSETQ come from the germline V gene. The V and J ends lost 4 bases and 1 base respectively, with 10 bases between them. The CDR3 is made up of 14 amino acids. This chain's CDR3 is CASSPGEGTDTQYF. DNA for the CDR3: TGCGCCAGCAGCCCCGGGGAAGGCACAGATACGCAGTATTTT.

J is TRBJ2-7 and V is TRBV18; 9 nucleotides agree with TRBD1. After removal of 2 bases from V and 4 bases from J, the junction contained 6 bases not matched to a gene. This CDR3 is built from 15 residues. Germline V lookup: CDR1 KGHSH, CDR2 LQKENI. CDR3 DNA: TGTGCCAGCTCACCAGGACGGGACAGGGTATACGAGCAGTACTTC. Amino acids: CASSPGRDRVYEQYF.

Notes on this clone: Other DNA sequences of this sample code for an identical CDR3. The chain combines TRBV10-3 with TRBJ1-5; no definite D call. The CDR3 runs to 14 residues. Trimming took off 3 bases at V and 2 bases at J, with 8 bases between the two ends. In germline, CDR1 is ENHRY, CDR2 SYGVKD. This CDR3 reads CAISEDLGNQPQHF. In DNA, the CDR3 is TGTGCCATCAGTGAAGACTTGGGCAATCAGCCCCAGCATTTT.

The chain is built from TRBV4-2 and TRBJ2-3; D is perhaps TRBD1 (6 bases). The CDR3 has 15 residues. V was cut by 0 bases and J by 1 base, with 8 bases left in between. The germline CDR1 and CDR2 sequences are LGHNA and YNFKEQ. The CDR3 nucleotides read TGTGCCAGCAGCCAAGAGGGGGCAGGCACAGATACGCAGTATTTT. Translated, it gives CASSQEGAGTDTQYF.

This rearrangement joins TRBV7-2 to TRBJ2-5, with 7 bases that match TRBD1. Trimming at V came to 5 bases and at J to 2 bases, leaving 8 bases not matched to a gene. There are 15 residues in the CDR3. Germline V gene data show CDR1 as SGHTA and CDR2 as FQGNSA. CDR3 amino acids: CASSRDSTHQETQYF. For the CDR3, the DNA is TGTGCCAGCAGCCGGGACAGCACTCATCAAGAGACCCAGTACTTC.